The 27 T cell receptor beta chains given below trace back to one sample, sequenced in a study of post-analysis software for immune sequencing data. Unique molecular identifiers were carried by the TCR beta cDNA libraries. TCRdb called the PCR reads again in MiXCR, with one record for every CDR3 protein. This table holds hundreds of thousands of distinct CDR3 sequences, around 40% found once. Whole-study findings and limits: A handful of TRBV segments appeared more often in patients than in controls, and TRBV5-6, TRBV5-1 and TRBV20-1 were among these.

Their cognate antigens are unknown. The material sequenced was blood. The origin of the receptors is a girl under 18 with multiple sclerosis.

This clonotype has a handful of counts. CDR3 loop: CASSRRSEDNEQFF. In DNA form, the CDR3 reads TGTGCCAGCAGCCGAAGGTCGGAGGACAATGAGCAGTTCTTC. This chain connects TRBV7-3 to TRBJ2-1, with a tentative D call TRBD2 (5 bases). V gave up 5 bases and J gave up 5 bases, with 13 bases separating them. CDR3 length: 14 amino acids. CDR1 and CDR2 (germline): SGHTA, FQGTGA.

This clonotype was found a few times. The chain is built from TRBV29-1 and TRBJ2-1; 7 bases line up with TRBD1. This CDR3 has 14 amino acids. The germline V gene has CDR1 SQVTM and CDR2 ANQGSEA. The ends lost 6 bases at V and 0 bases at J; junction bases unmatched: 5. As DNA, the CDR3 is TGCAGCGTGGGCCGGGACAGCTCCTACAATGAGCAGTTCTTC. It translates to CSVGRDSSYNEQFF.

There are a few counts of this clonotype. The V call is TRBV27, the J call TRBJ2-1; 7 bases match TRBD1. J was trimmed by 8 bases and V by 6 bases; bases with no gene match: 7. The CDR3 covers 13 residues. Germline CDR1 is MNHEY and CDR2 is SMNVEV (reference sequence). CDR3 residues: CASSRDRAYEQFF. The DNA for the CDR3 is TGTGCCAGCAGCCGTGACAGGGCCTATGAGCAGTTCTTC.

Regarding this clonotype: A much larger clone lies a single base off, so this may be a read error. The V call is TRBV28, the J call TRBJ2-4; 7 bases map to TRBD1. The closer fit of TRBJ2-7 to the DNA end suggests the J call may be wrong. CDR1 and CDR2 (germline): MDHEN, SYDVKM. The CDR3 runs to 12 residues. This CDR3 is CASNRDSYEQYF. CDR3 in DNA: TGTGCCAGCAACAGGGACAGCTACGAGCAGTACTTC.

The genes are TRBV20-1 and TRBJ2-3, with 12 bases matching TRBD2. Germline V gene lookup returns CDR1 DFQATT and CDR2 SNEGSKA (reference sequence). After removal of 0 bases from V and 6 bases from J, the junction contained 7 bases not matched to a gene. The CDR3 extends over 16 amino acids. DNA of the CDR3: TGCAGTGCTAGAGATCAGACTAGCGGGAGTGGGGATACGCAGTATTTT. Its translation is CSARDQTSGSGDTQYF.

This chain uses TRBV27 with TRBJ2-7, with no clear D. CDR3 length: 14 residues. The germline V gene has CDR1 MNHEY and CDR2 SMNVEV (reference sequence). Trimming took 4 bases from V and 1 from J, leaving 11 bases between them. CDR3 in amino acids: CASSSGPYSYEQYF. Here the CDR3 DNA reads TGTGCCAGCAGTTCGGGTCCCTATTCCTACGAGCAGTACTTC.

This rearrangement joins TRBV12-3 or TRBV12-4 to TRBJ2-5; 9 nucleotides align to TRBD2. The V and J ends lost 4 bases and 5 bases, in that order; junction bases with no gene match: 8. This CDR3 spans 15 amino acids. The CDR3 bases are TGTGCCAGCAGTTCATTAGCGGGAGTGGGGGAGACCCAGTACTTC. Protein: CASSSLAGVGETQYF.

The CDR3 region is CASSQEKETQYF. CDR3 DNA sequence: TGTGCCAGCAGCCAAGAAAAGGAGACCCAGTACTTC. This sequence joins TRBV3-1 and TRBJ2-5, with D unresolved. Trimming pared 0 bases from V and 5 bases from J, leaving 4 bases between. Germline V gene lookup returns CDR1 LGHDT and CDR2 YNNKEL (reference sequence). The CDR3 spans 12 residues.

In DNA, the CDR3 is TGCAGTGCTAGTCCAGGGGGCTCTAGGGATACGCAGTATTTT. Translated: CSASPGGSRDTQYF. The chain is built from TRBV20-1 and TRBJ2-3, with TRBD1 matching 8 bases. Trimming removed 3 bases from V and 6 bases from J; junction bases left unmatched: 8. CDR1 and CDR2 (germline): DFQATT, SNEGSKA (reference sequence). CDR3 size: 14 residues.

This clonotype was detected a few times. The chain joins TRBV7-3 to TRBJ2-6, with D unclear. The CDR3 has 15 amino acids. V lost 2 bases and J lost 0, with 5 bases in between. Germline loops: CDR1 SGHTA, CDR2 FQGTGA. The CDR3 DNA sequence: TGTGCCAGCAGCTTAGATGTCTCTGGGGCCAACGTCCTGACTTTC. Amino acid sequence: CASSLDVSGANVLTF.

The V and J genes are TRBV28 and TRBJ1-5; possible D gene TRBD1, 6 bases. Trimming shortened V by 4 bases and J by 2 bases, and 12 bases separated the two germline ends. The CDR3 is made up of 15 amino acids. Per the germline V gene, CDR1 is MDHEN and CDR2 is SYDVKM. The DNA of the CDR3 is TGTGCCAGCAGTTCCCAGGGGAATGGCAATCAGCCCCAGCATTTT. Translating gives CASSSQGNGNQPQHF.

This clonotype was seen more than once but under ten times. The chain links TRBV27 to TRBJ2-7; 7 bases agree with TRBD2. V was clipped by 8 bases and J by 6 bases; unmatched bases: 13. This CDR3 comprises 14 residues. CDR1 is MNHEY and CDR2 is SMNVEV in the germline V gene (reference sequence). DNA for the CDR3: TGTGCCAGCGGCCCGACTAGCCGGTATCTCGAGCAGTACTTC. It yields the protein CASGPTSRYLEQYF.

V and J are TRBV28 and TRBJ1-2; 8 bases align to TRBD1. Trimming cost V 5 bases and J 5 bases; bases outside gene matches: 10. The CDR3 runs to 15 residues. In germline, CDR1 is MDHEN, CDR2 SYDVKM. The CDR3 protein is CASSAQGAPWYGYTF. The CDR3 region has the DNA TGTGCCAGCAGTGCCCAGGGGGCGCCTTGGTATGGCTACACCTTC.

Here the CDR3 DNA reads TGTGCCAGCAGTTCGTATCAAACCCAAGAGACCCAGTACTTC. Protein sequence: CASSSYQTQETQYF. The V and J genes are TRBV27 and TRBJ2-5; D not resolved. Germline V gives CDR1 MNHEY, CDR2 SMNVEV (reference sequence). The CDR3 is 14 amino acids. Trimming left V 4 bases short and J 1 base short, with 10 bases between.

Written as DNA, the CDR3 is TGTGCCAGCTCACCAGCCCCCGGGACAGATGGTAGCTACACCTTC. This translates into CASSPAPGTDGSYTF. The V and J genes are TRBV18 and TRBJ1-2, with 7 bases lining up with TRBD1. The CDR3 covers 15 residues. The V gene's germline CDR1 is KGHSH and CDR2 LQKENI. J was trimmed by 9 bases and V by 2 bases; bases with no gene match: 12. The variable domain in full, completed from reference TRBV18 and TRBJ1-2, reads NAGVMQNPRHLVRRRGQEARLRCSPMKGHSHVYWYRQLPEEGLKFMVYLQKENIIDESGMPKERFSAEFPKEGPSILRIQQVVRGDSAAYFCASSPAPGTDGSYTFGSGTRLTVV.

The count of this clonotype is one. Relative to the germline gene, one junction end is altered; a read error may explain this. The chain uses TRBV6-6 and TRBJ2-7; D remains unclear. This CDR3 is built from 17 residues. Germline CDR1 MNHNY, CDR2 SVGAGI (reference sequence). The CDR3, as DNA: TGTGCCAGCGGTTACTCGGGTCTCGGAAAGAGCTCCTACGAGCAGTACTTC. Its protein is CASGYSGLGKSSYEQYF.

A few counts support this clonotype. Mismatch with germline at one junction end may stem from a read error. The genes are TRBV24-1 and TRBJ2-5; 7 positions match TRBD1. This CDR3 spans 14 amino acids. The V gene's germline CDR1 is KGHDR and CDR2 SFDVKD. The DNA of the CDR3 is TGTGTCACCAGTGACCTTACAGGGGAGGAGACCCAGTACTTC. Protein: CVTSDLTGEETQYF.

This chain connects TRBV29-1 to TRBJ1-4; TRBD1 might be the D (6 bases). The CDR3 extends over 13 amino acids. Trimming shortened V by 6 bases and J by 4 bases, and 12 bases separated the two germline ends. Germline values: CDR1 SQVTM, CDR2 ANQGSEA. CDR3 amino acids: CSVYRDINEKLFF. The CDR3 DNA follows: TGCAGCGTATACCGGGACATTAATGAAAAACTGTTTTTT.

A word on this clonotype: The junction and the germline gene differ at one end; a read error may be behind it. This sequence joins TRBV5-1 and TRBJ2-7; tentatively, D is TRBD2 (6 bases). The CDR3 is 12 amino acids. Looked up from germline, CDR1 is SGHRS and CDR2 is YFSETQ. The CDR3 nucleotides read TGCGCCAGCAGCGCTAGCGACTACAAGCAGTACTTC. It encodes CASSASDYKQYF.

The chain recombines TRBV3-1 with TRBJ2-5; D is unclear. The V end was cut by 2 bases, the J end by 7 bases, with 2 bases between. The CDR3 spans 10 residues. CDR1 and CDR2 (germline): LGHDT, YNNKEL (reference sequence). DNA of the CDR3: TGTGCCAGCAGCCAAACGACCCAGTACTTC. Its protein is CASSQTTQYF.

This clonotype has just a few counts. At one boundary the junction diverges from the germline segment, which might be a read error. The chain couples TRBV7-7 to TRBJ2-3; possibly TRBD1 for D (6 bases). The CDR3 contains 13 residues. Germline CDR1 is SSHAT and CDR2 is FNYEAQ (reference sequence). The chain's CDR3 is CASSLHRADTQYF. The CDR3 nucleotides read TGTGCTAGCAGCTTACACAGGGCGGATACGCAGTATTTT.

The chain recombines TRBV10-3 with TRBJ1-3; a possible D gene is TRBD1 (6 bases). CDR1 and CDR2 from the germline V gene are ENHRY and SYGVKD. Trimming left V 3 bases short and J 0 bases short, with 18 bases between. The CDR3 totals 18 residues. The CDR3 loop is CAISDRGFETFSGNTIYF. Here the CDR3 DNA reads TGTGCCATCAGTGACAGGGGCTTCGAGACCTTCTCTGGAAACACCATATATTTT.

This clonotype was detected a few times. The rearrangement links TRBV7-2 to TRBJ2-3, with D possibly matching TRBD1 (6 bases). The CDR3 runs to 15 residues. The germline V gene encodes CDR1 SGHTA and CDR2 FQGNSA. V gave up 1 base and J gave up 4 bases, with 12 bases separating them. The CDR3 DNA reads TGTGCCAGCAGCTTAGGAGGACAGTTCGCAGATACGCAGTATTTT. This sequence encodes CASSLGGQFADTQYF.

The chain uses TRBV28 and TRBJ2-2; 14 bases are a match to TRBD2. Per the germline V gene, CDR1 is MDHEN and CDR2 is SYDVKM. The CDR3 is 16 residues long. Losses at the gene ends were 6 bases for V and 9 bases for J; bases not matched to a gene: 9. The CDR3 region is CASSGTSGRGPWELFF. DNA for the CDR3: TGTGCCAGCAGCGGGACTAGCGGGAGAGGTCCGTGGGAGCTGTTTTTT.

The chain joins TRBV7-2 to TRBJ2-5; 9 bases agree with TRBD2. This CDR3 spans 16 amino acids. Trimming took 5 bases from V and 0 from J; bases not matched to a gene: 7. Germline assignment: CDR1 SGHTA and CDR2 FQGNSA. CDR3 amino acids: CASSPGTSGYQETQYF. CDR3 nucleotide sequence: TGTGCCAGCAGCCCGGGCACTAGCGGGTACCAAGAGACCCAGTACTTC.

Only a few counts were recorded for this clonotype. The V call is TRBV20-1, the J call TRBJ2-7, with D perhaps matching TRBD2 (5 bases). Looked up from germline, CDR1 is DFQATT and CDR2 is SNEGSKA (reference sequence). The germline V and J ends were trimmed by 3 bases and 2 bases, with 23 bases remaining between them. The CDR3 has 17 residues. The CDR3 protein is CSASPSPRRTDAYEQYF. In nucleotides, the CDR3 is TGCAGTGCTAGTCCTTCCCCCAGGAGGACGGATGCCTACGAGCAGTACTTC.

The rearrangement links TRBV6-2 or TRBV6-3 to TRBJ1-2; TRBD1 agrees at 7 bases. Germline CDR1 is MNHEY and CDR2 is SVGEGT. The CDR3 is 13 residues long. Unmatched junction bases numbered 6, after V lost 7 bases and J lost 4 bases. The CDR3 DNA follows: TGTGCCAGCAAAACGACAGGGCCCTATGGCTACACCTTC. Amino acid sequence: CASKTTGPYGYTF.